This T cell receptor beta chain was identified during a study of blood T cell repertoires in COVID-19. This table comes from immunoSEQ multiplex PCR, and its TCRdb copy is limited to in-frame clones, with some not included. This table holds some 200,000 clones, less than 90% found once. The study recruited people aged roughly 18 to 95 years across approximately 23 US areas. Clinical histories supplied by participants themselves formed the basis of cohort assignment. The CDR3 runs 16 residues. CDR1 LNHDA and CDR2 SQIVND come from the germline V gene (reference sequence). J was trimmed by 1 base and V by 5 bases; bases with no gene match: 4.

This chain uses TRBV19 with TRBJ1-5; 11 bases map to TRBD1. Sequencing was done on a sample of PBMCs or T cells enriched from blood (not recorded which). The sequence came from a woman aged 45-59 years in a cohort exposed to, infected with or recovered from COVID-19 (not recorded which). The CDR3 spells CASSPRTGGSNQPQHF. CDR3 nucleotide sequence: TGTGCCAGTAGTCCCCGGACAGGGGGCAGCAATCAGCCCCAGCATTTT. Variable domain in full (rest from reference TRBV19 and TRBJ1-5): DGGITQSPKYLFRKEGQNVTLSCEQNLNHDAMYWYRQDPGQGLRLIYYSQIVNDFQKGDIAEGYSVSREKKESFPLTVTSAQKNPTAFYLCASSPRTGGSNQPQHFGDGTRLSIL.